This TCR beta chain was obtained from a study of metastatic and nonmetastatic thyroid tumors. Study overall: Repertoires from blood and tumor or nodule tissue of malignant and benign thyroid patients were compared. The study, taken as a whole, reports: In blood and tumor, TCR beta diversity was reportedly significantly higher in malignant thyroid tumors than in benign nodules.

Germline CDR1 SGHAT, CDR2 FQNNGV. The CDR3 length is 15 residues. Unmatched junction bases numbered 3, after V lost 1 base and J lost 7 bases. By frequency in the sample, this clone is medium-sized. Its antigen is undetermined. In the original processing: CDR3 was compared across clinicopathological groups, and the resulting differences were used to build a distant-metastasis classifier for papillary thyroid cancer. TCRdb re-called the PCR reads through MiXCR. The V and J calls follow TCRdb's processing rather than the paper's. The sample shows about 38,000 clones, about 26% of them seen only once. No patient had received any treatment before thyroid surgery.

Sequencing was carried out using blood. The rearrangement uses TRBV11-2 and TRBJ2-3; 12 positions agree with TRBD2. This TCR came from a male donor with papillary thyroid cancer or a benign thyroid nodule (not recorded which). Some clones in this sample may be carry-over from other donors' samples. The CDR3 loop is CASSLGLAGENTQYF. The CDR3 DNA sequence: TGTGCCAGCAGCTTAGGACTAGCGGGAGAAAATACGCAGTATTTT.